This T cell receptor beta chain was recorded in a study of blood T cell repertoires in COVID-19. Study context: The United States, Italy and Spain were the sources of the acute and convalescent COVID-19 samples. In each case, the material was cDNA or gDNA derived from T cells, B-cell-depleted T cells, or PBMCs.

CDR3 size: 16 residues. Germline lookup yields CDR1 SGHTA and CDR2 FQGNSA. J gave up 3 bases and V 5 bases, and 11 bases lay outside the gene matches. In the study's own analysis: Cell counts per sample came from amplifying reference gene primers. Assay: immunoSEQ multiplex PCR; the TCRdb copy retains only in-frame clones and omits some. V and J calls and clone size follow that table, whereas D and trimming were derived from the DNA. Of tens of thousands of clones listed, roughly 88% are singletons. Sequenced sample: peripheral blood. This chain connects TRBV7-2 to TRBJ1-1; 8 bases are shared with TRBD1. The sequence was collected from a man aged 80 or over with acute or convalescent COVID-19. CDR3 bases: TGTGCCAGCAGCCCCTCAGGGGGCAGCTGGGACACTGAAGCTTTCTTT. It yields the protein CASSPSGGSWDTEAFF.